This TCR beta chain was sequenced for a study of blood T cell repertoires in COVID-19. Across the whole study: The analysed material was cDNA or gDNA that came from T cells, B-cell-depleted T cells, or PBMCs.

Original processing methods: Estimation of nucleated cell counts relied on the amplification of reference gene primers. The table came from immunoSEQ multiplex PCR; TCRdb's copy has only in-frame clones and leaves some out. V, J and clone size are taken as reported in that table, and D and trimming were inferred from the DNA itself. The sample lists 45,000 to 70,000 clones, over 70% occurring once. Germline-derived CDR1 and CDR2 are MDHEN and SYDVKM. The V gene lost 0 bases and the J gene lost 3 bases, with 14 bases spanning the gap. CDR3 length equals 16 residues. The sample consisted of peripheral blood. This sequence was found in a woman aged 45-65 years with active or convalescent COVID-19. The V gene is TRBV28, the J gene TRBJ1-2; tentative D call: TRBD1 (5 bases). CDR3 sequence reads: CASSLWGLGVDYGYTF. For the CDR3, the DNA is TGTGCCAGCAGTTTATGGGGTCTAGGGGTCGACTATGGCTACACCTTC.